The 5 T cell receptor beta chains reported below all come from one sample, sequenced in a study of Ad26.COV2.S vaccination and SARS-CoV-2 variants. Treatment in this sample: around 19 received Ad26.COV2.S at low or high dose, single or two shots; a few received placebo; per-sample allocation not given. Specimen acquisition occurred on day 63 following the initial vaccine or placebo injection. Profiling relied on immunoSEQ multiplex PCR, and the TCRdb table lists in-frame clones only, not all of them. The sample contains 410,000 or so clones, roughly 90% of which appear only once. This specimen consisted of peripheral blood, obtained in a trial of Ad26.COV2.S vaccine versus placebo. The receptors come from a person aged 18-65 years who received the Ad26.COV2.S COVID-19 vaccine or a placebo.

The chain has TRBV6-5 and TRBJ1-1; D is unresolved. The ends were cut back, 5 bases at V and 5 bases at J, with 18 bases in the middle. The CDR3 consists of 15 residues. CDR1 is MNHEY, CDR2 SVGAGI, per germline. For the CDR3, the DNA is TGTGCCAGCAGTCCGGGCCGGGCGGGGAGTACTGAAGCTTTCTTT. It translates to CASSPGRAGSTEAFF.

The chain employs TRBV5-4 and TRBJ2-7; D remains unclear. V dropped 4 bases and J dropped 12 bases, with 20 bases sitting between them. Germline CDR1 reads SGHNT; CDR2 reads YYREEE (reference sequence). This CDR3 is built from 13 residues. The CDR3 DNA follows: TGTGCCAGCAGCCTCCTCCAGCAGGCCCCCTTGTACTTC. Residues: CASSLLQQAPLYF. Supplemented by reference TRBV5-4 and TRBJ2-7, the full variable domain reads ETGVTQSPTHLIKTRGQQVTLRCSSQSGHNTVSWYQQALGQGPQFIFQYYREEENGRGNFPPRFSGLQFPNYSSELNVNALELDDSALYLCASSLLQQAPLYFGPGTRLTVT.

The CDR3 DNA is TGTGCCAGCAGTTCCCAAGGGCGAGGGGTGCCCCCAGATACGCAGTATTTT. This codes for CASSSQGRGVPPDTQYF. V gene TRBV28 combines with J gene TRBJ2-3; possibly TRBD1 or TRBD2 for D (5 bases each). Germline CDR1 and CDR2: MDHEN and SYDVKM. The CDR3 extends over 17 amino acids. V lost 4 bases and J lost 4, with 21 bases in between.

The chain has TRBV10-1 and TRBJ2-7; 13 bases are a match to TRBD2. From germline, CDR1 is WNHNN and CDR2 SYGVQD (reference sequence). The CDR3 runs to 14 residues. V lost 4 bases and J lost 3; bases outside the gene matches: 0. DNA of the CDR3: TGCGCCAGCAGTGGGACTAGCGGGGGCTACGAGCAGTACTTC. It translates to CASSGTSGGYEQYF.

The chain links TRBV6-2 or TRBV6-3 to TRBJ1-6, with 7 bases lining up with TRBD1. The germline V gene has CDR1 MNHEY and CDR2 SVGEGT. J was trimmed by 7 bases and V by 6 bases; bases with no gene match: 9. The CDR3 contains 15 residues. The CDR3 DNA follows: TGTGCCAGCAGCCCGCCCGGGACAGCCAATTCACCCCTCCACTTT. Amino acids: CASSPPGTANSPLHF.